These 28 T cell receptor beta chains were sequenced from one sample in a study of T-cell reconstitution after alpha-beta-depleted transplantation in children. The TCRbeta library was prepared with unique molecular identifiers. TCRdb analysed the PCR reads with MiXCR anew, one entry per CDR3 protein. This sample has about 510,000 distinct CDR3 sequences, with roughly 11% found just once. This sample comprised PBMCs, mostly from graft donor cells, obtained 180 days after TCRalphabeta/CD19-depleted stem cell transplant. Receptor source: a female patient between 2 and 10 years old who had a stem cell transplant for aplastic anemia, so the T cells may come from the graft donor.

The CDR3 DNA follows: TGCAGCGTTGGGGCCAGGGGGGCGGATGGCTACACCTTC. Translated: CSVGARGADGYTF. The gene calls are TRBV29-1 and TRBJ1-2, with 7 bases fitting TRBD1. The CDR3 has 13 amino acids. With V trimmed by 4 bases and J by 6 bases, 8 bases remained unmatched. Germline V gene data show CDR1 as SQVTM and CDR2 as ANQGSEA.

This chain uses TRBV12-3 or TRBV12-4 with TRBJ1-1; D not resolved. The V end was cut by 2 bases, the J end by 1 base, with 8 bases between. The CDR3 is made up of 14 amino acids. The CDR3 bases are TGTGCCAGCAGTTTAATAAGCGAGAACACTGAAGCTTTCTTT. Its protein is CASSLISENTEAFF.

The chain recombines TRBV20-1 with TRBJ1-2; perhaps TRBD1 as D (5 bases). Trimming pared 5 bases from V and 8 bases from J, leaving 24 bases between. CDR1 DFQATT and CDR2 SNEGSKA come from the germline V gene (reference sequence). CDR3 length: 15 amino acids. The CDR3 region is CSACLLSGAKTGYTF. In nucleotides, the CDR3 is TGCAGTGCTTGCCTCCTCTCCGGGGCGAAGACAGGCTACACCTTC.

The rearrangement uses TRBV5-1 and TRBJ2-3; D is uncertain. Per germline, CDR1 SGHRS and CDR2 YFSETQ. Trimming shortened V by 0 bases and J by 2 bases, and 13 bases separated the two germline ends. This CDR3 is built from 16 residues. The DNA of the CDR3 is TGCGCCAGCAGCTTGGGGGTGACGACGTCCACAGATACGCAGTATTTT. This codes for CASSLGVTTSTDTQYF.

The table lists this clonotype with a few counts. The chain links TRBV4-3 to TRBJ2-6; unclear D gene. The germline V gene has CDR1 LGHNA and CDR2 YSLEER. The CDR3 consists of 15 residues. Deletions cut 0 bases from V and 1 base from J, with 4 bases between. DNA for the CDR3: TGCGCCAGCAGCCAAGACACATCTGGGGCCAACGTCCTGACTTTC. This translates into CASSQDTSGANVLTF.

This chain links TRBV6-2 or TRBV6-3 with TRBJ2-7, with 13 bases that match TRBD2. CDR1 and CDR2 (germline): MNHEY, SVGEGT. Unmatched junction bases numbered 6, after V lost 0 bases and J lost 7 bases. The CDR3 extends over 16 amino acids. The CDR3 sequence: CASSYSSTSGRREQYV. Written as DNA, the CDR3 is TGTGCCAGCAGTTACTCGTCGACTAGCGGGAGGCGAGAGCAGTACGTC.

This clonotype was found many times. V usage is TRBV20-1 and J usage is TRBJ2-1; 11 bases match TRBD2. The V and J ends lost 2 bases and 6 bases, in that order; junction bases with no gene match: 6. Per germline, CDR1 DFQATT and CDR2 SNEGSKA (reference sequence). The length of the CDR3 is 15 residues. The CDR3 loop is CSARQLAGVFNEQFF. The CDR3, as DNA: TGCAGTGCTAGACAACTAGCGGGAGTTTTCAATGAGCAGTTCTTC.

This clonotype showed up just a few times. The CDR3: CAIQTRREAGGLAKNIQYF. CDR3 coding DNA: TGTGCCATTCAAACTAGGAGGGAAGCGGGAGGGCTAGCCAAAAACATTCAGTACTTC. The rearrangement uses TRBV27 and TRBJ2-4, with 10 bases fitting TRBD2. This CDR3 is built from 19 residues. Germline V gene lookup returns CDR1 MNHEY and CDR2 SMNVEV (reference sequence). V lost 10 bases, J lost 0 bases, and 18 bases stayed unmatched.

The J gene is TRBJ2-7, the V gene TRBV10-2; 13 bases line up with TRBD2. The V and J ends lost 6 bases and 6 bases, in that order; junction bases with no gene match: 5. Looked up from germline, CDR1 is WSHSY and CDR2 is SAAADI. This CDR3 is 14 amino acids long. CDR3: CASRAGLAGVEQYV. The CDR3 DNA follows: TGCGCCAGCAGGGCCGGACTAGCGGGAGTCGAGCAGTACGTC.

This clonotype was recorded many times. The chain joins TRBV29-1 to TRBJ2-1, with D perhaps matching TRBD1 or TRBD2 (5 bases each). Germline loops: CDR1 SQVTM, CDR2 ANQGSEA. The germline V and J ends were trimmed by 8 bases and 8 bases, with 22 bases remaining between them. The length of the CDR3 is 14 residues. CDR3 sequence: CSFLGWGTWDEQFF. DNA for the CDR3: TGCAGCTTCCTCGGCTGGGGGACGTGGGATGAGCAGTTCTTC.

The rearrangement uses TRBV20-1 and TRBJ2-7, with TRBD1 matching over 9 bases. Trimming took 0 bases from V and 0 from J; bases not matched to a gene: 6. CDR1 and CDR2 from the germline V gene are DFQATT and SNEGSKA (reference sequence). The CDR3 is 16 residues long. CDR3 coding DNA: TGCAGTGCTAGAGATCTGACGGGACAGGGCTCCTACGAGCAGTACTTC. It is translated as CSARDLTGQGSYEQYF.

Concerning this clonotype itself: One junction end disagrees with the germline gene, perhaps due to a read error. The J gene is TRBJ1-4, the V gene TRBV4-3; no firm D call. The CDR3 totals 16 residues. Germline V gene sequence: CDR1 LGHNA, CDR2 YSLEER. Here the CDR3 DNA reads TGCGCCAGCAGCAAAGATCCGGCAAGGTCTAATGAAAAACTGTTTTTT. This translates into CASSKDPARSNEKLFF.

The genes are TRBV10-3 and TRBJ2-7, with TRBD2 as a possible D gene (5 bases). Trimming took 3 bases from V and 2 from J, leaving 17 bases between them. CDR1 and CDR2 from the germline V gene are ENHRY and SYGVKD. The CDR3 length is 16 residues. CDR3 DNA: TGTGCCATCAGTGAAGTAGCGAGCAGCTCCCCCTACGAGCAGTACGTC. Translation gives CAISEVASSSPYEQYV.

The chain combines TRBV7-3 with TRBJ2-5; 8 bases align to TRBD2. The CDR3 contains 15 residues. Germline trimming cut 3 bases from V and 5 bases from J; bases unmatched to any gene: 8. Germline-derived CDR1 and CDR2 are SGHTA and FQGTGA. In DNA, the CDR3 is TGTGCCAGCAGCTTCCGGGGGGGCCCACGGGAGACCCAGTACTTC. Translation: CASSFRGGPRETQYF.

This clonotype was seen many times. The rearrangement joins TRBV12-3 or TRBV12-4 to TRBJ1-2; D uncertain. V lost 3 bases and J 1 base, leaving 9 bases between the germline ends. This CDR3 has 14 amino acids. CDR3 in DNA: TGTGCCAGCAGTTTGACGGGGATTAACTATGGCTACACCTTC. The encoded protein is CASSLTGINYGYTF.

The V and J genes are TRBV5-1 and TRBJ2-7; D is uncertain. Trimming left V 1 base short and J 6 bases short, with 14 bases between. Germline CDR1 and CDR2: SGHRS and YFSETQ. This CDR3 has 14 amino acids. This chain's CDR3 is CASSLPGTTLEQYF. The CDR3 bases are TGCGCCAGCAGCTTGCCCGGTACGACTCTCGAGCAGTACTTC.

The rearrangement joins TRBV10-3 to TRBJ2-1; D is possibly TRBD2 (6 bases). V gave up 8 bases and J gave up 2 bases, with 19 bases separating them. CDR3 length: 16 amino acids. The germline gives CDR1 ENHRY, CDR2 SYGVKD. This CDR3 reads CAIGRRGVSAYNEQFF. The CDR3 bases are TGTGCCATCGGCCGGCGGGGCGTTTCAGCCTACAATGAGCAGTTCTTC.

This clonotype was counted only a few times. The chain uses TRBV7-2 and TRBJ2-7, with TRBD2 identical over 9 bases. The CDR3 consists of 16 residues. The germline V gene has CDR1 SGHTA and CDR2 FQGNSA. V was pared by 3 bases and J by 2 bases, with 8 bases of the junction left unmatched. Here the CDR3 reads CASSLASSGATYEQYF. Here the CDR3 DNA reads TGTGCCAGCAGCTTGGCCTCTAGCGGGGCTACCTACGAGCAGTACTTC.

This clonotype was seen only a few times. V and J are TRBV5-6 and TRBJ2-7, with 9 bases identical to TRBD1. The germline CDR1 and CDR2 sequences are SGHDT and YYEEEE. The J segment lost 1 base and the V segment lost 3 bases, leaving 5 bases of the junction unmatched. The CDR3 spans 15 residues. CDR3 in DNA: TGTGCCAGCAGCTCCCGGGACAGGGAGTCCTACGAGCAGTACGTC. This sequence encodes CASSSRDRESYEQYV.

This rearrangement joins TRBV5-1 to TRBJ2-5, with 10 bases aligning to TRBD2. V lost 7 bases to trimming and J lost 4 bases; unmatched junction nucleotides: 7. Looked up from germline, CDR1 is SGHRS and CDR2 is YFSETQ. This CDR3 spans 14 amino acids. As DNA, the CDR3 is TGCGCCAGCGTCTCTAGCGGGGGCCGAGAGACCCAGTACTTC. Its protein product is CASVSSGGRETQYF.

The chain carries TRBV7-2 and TRBJ1-2; the D is unclear. This CDR3 comprises 14 residues. The V gene lost 0 bases and the J gene lost 2 bases, with 7 bases spanning the gap. In germline, CDR1 is SGHTA, CDR2 FQGNSA. The CDR3 coding sequence is TGTGCCAGCAGCTTAGCGGACGGGAACTATGGCTACACCTTC. Its translation: CASSLADGNYGYTF.

This sequence joins TRBV11-2 and TRBJ2-3, with D perhaps TRBD1 (5 bases). CDR3 size: 15 residues. Per the germline V gene, CDR1 is SGHAT and CDR2 is FQNNGV. V was cut by 3 bases and J by 2 bases, with 12 bases left in between. This CDR3 is CASSFVVGHTDTQYF. As DNA, the CDR3 is TGTGCCAGCAGCTTCGTAGTGGGGCACACAGATACGCAGTATTTT.

The CDR3 DNA follows: TGTGCCAGCAGCTCCCCTAGGGGTTATACAGATACGCAGTATTTT. It translates to CASSSPRGYTDTQYF. The chain couples TRBV11-2 to TRBJ2-3; tentatively, D is TRBD1 (5 bases). The CDR3 extends over 15 amino acids. Looked up from germline, CDR1 is SGHAT and CDR2 is FQNNGV. The germline V and J ends were trimmed by 4 bases and 3 bases, with 14 bases remaining between them.

The chain links TRBV5-5 to TRBJ2-6; the D is unclear. Germline V gene data show CDR1 as SGHKS and CDR2 as YYEKEE (reference sequence). This CDR3 contains 16 residues. Trimming removed 0 bases from V and 5 bases from J, with 12 bases in between. The CDR3, as DNA: TGTGCCAGCAGCTTGGCGGCATCTCTCTGGGCCAACGTCCTGACTTTC. Protein sequence: CASSLAASLWANVLTF.

This clonotype showed up many times. The J gene is TRBJ2-2, the V gene TRBV12-3 or TRBV12-4; TRBD1 or TRBD2 may be the D gene (5 bases each). The V and J ends lost 6 bases and 6 bases respectively, with 11 bases between them. The CDR3 consists of 13 residues. CDR3 nucleotide sequence: TGTGCCAGCAGCCCGGGACCCGCCGGGGAGCTGTTTTTT. It translates to CASSPGPAGELFF.

This clonotype has just a few counts. CDR3 DNA: TGTGCCAGCAGCAAAGACAGGATGAACACTGAAGCTTTCTTT. Translated: CASSKDRMNTEAFF. The chain couples TRBV7-9 to TRBJ1-1, with D tentatively TRBD1 (6 bases). V was pared by 5 bases and J by 0 bases, with 10 bases between. CDR1 SEHNR and CDR2 FQNEAQ come from the germline V gene (reference sequence). The CDR3 has 14 amino acids. The entire variable domain, with the rest obtained from reference TRBV7-9 and TRBJ1-1, is as follows: DTGVSQNPRHKITKRGQNVTFRCDPISEHNRLYWYRQTLGQGPEFLTYFQNEAQLEKSRLLSDRFSAERPKGSFSTLEIQRTEQGDSAMYLCASSKDRMNTEAFFGQGTRLTVV.

This clonotype was counted many times. The chain joins TRBV7-9 to TRBJ1-1; perhaps TRBD1 as D (6 bases). The V gene lost 5 bases and the J gene lost 7 bases, with 11 bases spanning the gap. This CDR3 is 12 amino acids long. From germline, CDR1 is SEHNR and CDR2 FQNEAQ (reference sequence). The DNA for the CDR3 is TGTGCCAGCAGCGTCTCAGGGGTTGAAGCTTTCTTT. Protein product: CASSVSGVEAFF.

This clonotype was counted between two and nine times. V is TRBV10-3 and J is TRBJ1-1; no reliable D call. CDR3 length equals 15 residues. Trimming removed 4 bases at V and 8 bases at J, with 20 bases between. Germline CDR1 is ENHRY and CDR2 is SYGVKD. The CDR3 here is CAISVRGPFGSEAFF. The CDR3 bases are TGTGCCATCAGTGTCAGAGGACCATTCGGCAGCGAAGCTTTCTTT.